This TCR beta chain was retrieved from a study of T cells in Graves' hyperthyroidism and ophthalmopathy (dated by TCRdb to the late 2010s). Regarding the research as a whole: Peripheral blood was collected at initial diagnosis, before any treatment. Prospective prediction of ophthalmopathy was tested in an independent validation cohort of fewer than 20 hyperthyroidism patients and around 16 patients who later progressed to ophthalmopathy. Thyroid tissue and blood T-cell repertoires from roughly six Graves' hyperthyroidism patients were also compared in the study. The roughly 91 discovery patients were randomly divided into training and test sets at a 7:3 ratio. TCR V-J signatures able to tell the groups apart were searched for in a discovery cohort of approximately 95 patients, of whom roughly 42 had Graves' ophthalmopathy and around 56 had stable Graves' hyperthyroidism. Following sampling, methimazole starting at 30 mg daily was given to hyperthyroidism patients, and high-dose intravenous methylprednisolone was given to ophthalmopathy patients. According to the paper, TCR Vbeta CDR3 sequencing was carried out on about 140 peripheral blood samples, which came from under 50 ophthalmopathy, around 75 hyperthyroidism and approximately 17 progressor patients. Beyond this particular receptor, the publication reports: A model built on a 13 V-J signature distinguished ophthalmopathy from stable hyperthyroidism, reaching 85% to 90% sensitivity and approximately 83% specificity in cross-validation and 80%/75% in testing. Most expanded thyroid clonotypes (frequency above 0.001) were also detected in blood, suggesting blood repertoires may reflect thyroid immune responses. During validation, the model predicted progression to ophthalmopathy a median of around 6 months ahead of onset, with around 71% sensitivity and almost 75% specificity. No statistical method was used to fix the sample size in advance, and group allocation was not hidden from the investigators.

The TCR beta CDR3 regions were amplified from RNA transcripts. The TCR CDR3 was subjected to a first round of RT-PCR using the HTBI primer set and the Qiagen OneStep RT-PCR kit. Libraries were constructed in a second round of multiplex PCR, after which size selection and purification were performed. Libraries were sequenced paired-end with 100 bp reads on an Illumina HiSeq2000. The study's processing was this. SOAPnuke was used to process the raw data, throwing out any read that contained adapters or uncalled bases, had a mean Phred below 15, or lacked an exact constant-primer or identifier match. COPE v1.2.5 was used to merge the high-quality paired reads, and each unique nucleotide sequence was defined as a clonotype. MiTCR v1.1 was used to align the clonotypes against IMGT TRBV, TRBD and TRBJ reference segments. Analysis was restricted to V-J combinations with a frequency above 0.0001, which covered roughly 99% of repertoires. A TCS score was defined as the ratio between F50 (clonal expansion) and ExV (chaos), using BLOSUM62-based TCRdist between CDR3 peptides within each V-J. Welch's t-statistics and random forest reduced 500 to 650 V-J features to about 13, which were used in a naive Bayes classifier (R e1071). Through fastp at Q25 and MiXCR, TCRdb rebuilt clones from the public reads, retaining in-frame beta chains. Every CDR3 protein is listed once, alongside the most common genes and DNA of its rows. The authors' filters were not applied to this entry. For this sample there are 140,000 or so distinct CDR3 sequences; around 20% appear just once. The ten biggest clones cover about 67% of the sample.

This clonotype was picked up a small number of times. The specificity of this receptor is unknown. Nothing much larger sits one base from this clone, and base qualities are not available. Hyperthyroidism patients were newly diagnosed, had a disease duration of under 2 months, and were aged 18 to 65 years. Exclusion was applied to patients with uncontrolled infections, other autoimmune diseases, pregnancy or lactation. Diagnoses were based on clinical symptoms, serum thyroxine and TRAb, thyroid ultrasound and orbital computed tomography. For progressor patients, blood was drawn at the first diagnosis of hyperthyroidism, before any ophthalmopathy symptoms had appeared. PBMCs were isolated from about 9.1 ml of fresh peripheral blood by Ficoll-Paque density gradient centrifugation. Patients classed as progressors first received a Graves' hyperthyroidism diagnosis and then went on to develop ophthalmopathy during follow-up. Trizol reagent was used to extract total RNA, and RNA quality was then checked on an Agilent 2100 Bioanalyzer.

The CDR3 runs 15 residues from the cysteine to the phenylalanine. CDR3 DNA is the only sequence kept; it has 45 bases, read in frame from the first base. CDR1 LGHNA and CDR2 YNFKEQ are derived from the germline V gene. Trimming accounts for 3 bases at V and 3 bases at J, while the number of junction bases matched to no gene is 2. In this chain, TRBV4-2 is recombined with TRBJ2-1; 10 central bases correspond to TRBD2. This sequence originates from a woman in her forties or fifties with Graves' hyperthyroidism that later progressed to Graves' ophthalmopathy. Sample: blood. Here the CDR3 is given as CASSHWTSGYNEQFF. The DNA reads TGTGCCAGCAGCCACTGGACTAGCGGCTACAATGAGCAGTTCTTC.